What follows describes a single T cell receptor beta chain. TCRdb keeps only in-frame clones here, not all; method: immunoSEQ multiplex PCR. Here the sample spans 73,000 or so clones, roughly 90% being singletons. The CDR3 has 14 residues. With V trimmed by 4 bases and J by 6 bases, 5 bases remained unmatched. Per germline, CDR1 SGHNT and CDR2 YYREEE (reference sequence). This sample is part of a study of technical replicates of blood from a few donors. The TCR sequence derives from a human donor in good health. The source material was T cells isolated from PBMCs. This rearrangement joins TRBV5-4 to TRBJ2-3, with TRBD2 matching over 10 bases. CDR3 nucleotide sequence: TGTGCCAGCAGCGCCCTAGCGGGGGCCGATACGCAGTATTTT. It specifies CASSALAGADTQYF.